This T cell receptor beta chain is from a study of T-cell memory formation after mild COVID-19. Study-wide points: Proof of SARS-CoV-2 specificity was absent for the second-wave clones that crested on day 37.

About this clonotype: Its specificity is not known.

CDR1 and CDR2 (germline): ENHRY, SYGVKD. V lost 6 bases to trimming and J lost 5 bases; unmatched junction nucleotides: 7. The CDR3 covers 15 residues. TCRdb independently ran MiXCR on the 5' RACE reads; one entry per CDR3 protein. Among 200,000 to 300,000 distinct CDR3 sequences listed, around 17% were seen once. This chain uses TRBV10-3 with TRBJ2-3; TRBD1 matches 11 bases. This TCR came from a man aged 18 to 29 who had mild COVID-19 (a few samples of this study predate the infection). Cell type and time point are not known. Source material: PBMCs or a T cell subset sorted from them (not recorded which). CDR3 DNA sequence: TGTGCCATCAGGCCGAGCGGGACAGGGGGAGATACGCAGTATTTT. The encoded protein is CAIRPSGTGGDTQYF.